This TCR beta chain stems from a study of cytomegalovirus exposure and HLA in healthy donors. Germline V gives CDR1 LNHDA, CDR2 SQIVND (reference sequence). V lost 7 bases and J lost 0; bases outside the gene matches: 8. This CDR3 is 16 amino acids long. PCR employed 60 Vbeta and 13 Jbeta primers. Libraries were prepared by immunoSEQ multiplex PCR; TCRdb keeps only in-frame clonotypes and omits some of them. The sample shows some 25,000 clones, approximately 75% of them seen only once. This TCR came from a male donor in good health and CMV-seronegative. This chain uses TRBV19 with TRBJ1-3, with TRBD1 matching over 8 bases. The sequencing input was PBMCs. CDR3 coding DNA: TGTGCCAGTACAGGGGGCGGCGAACCCTCTGGAAACACCATATATTTT. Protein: CASTGGGEPSGNTIYF.